These T cell receptor beta chains were read from a single sample in a study of OX40 agonist ivuxolimab in advanced cancers. The method was immunoSEQ multiplex PCR; TCRdb's version includes in-frame clones alone and lacks a portion of them. The repertoire includes tens of thousands of clones, around 87% of them detected once, and around 1.8% sits in the top ten. This specimen consisted of CD4+ or CD8+ T cells sorted from blood, obtained in a trial of the OX40 agonist ivuxolimab. These receptors were taken from an adult with an advanced solid tumor such as melanoma, head and neck, liver or kidney cancer. The CDR3 runs from the conserved cysteine through the conserved F or W.

TRBV19	TRBJ1-1	13	CASRKELNTEAFF
TRBV27	TRBJ2-1	14	CASSTHGEGNEQFF
TRBV9	TRBJ2-1	17	CASSVSGLAGVRHEQFF
TRBV5-1	TRBJ2-1	16	CASSLVAGVSYNEQFF
TRBV29-1	TRBJ1-2	14	CSVNPGQGNYGYTF
TRBV4-2	TRBJ1-5	16	CASSQDTGQGNQPQHF
TRBV29-1	TRBJ2-4	13	CSVGAVAKNIQYF
TRBV7-3	TRBJ1-3	21	CASIYGPGIRVQGESGNTIYF
TRBV19	TRBJ2-1	16	CASRSGVAGGYNEQFF
TRBV5-5	TRBJ2-2	17	CASSLGIDRGSVGELFF
TRBV7-8	TRBJ1-5	13	CASSRQRHQPQHF
TRBV6-1	TRBJ2-1	19	CASSEEGTLSRGSYNEQFF
TRBV6-5	TRBJ1-5	14	CASAKGGGNQPQHF
TRBV6-9	TRBJ2-5	13	CASRPGTQETQYF
TRBV2	TRBJ1-3	15	CASSEMWGTGNTIYF
TRBV4-2	-	14	CASSRLAGTYEQYF
TRBV9	TRBJ1-1	15	CASSPQGQAAIEAFF
TRBV5-1	TRBJ2-7	15	CASSGDPPRSYEQYF
TRBV7-2	TRBJ2-2	14	CASSRDGGTGELFF
TRBV5-1	TRBJ2-5	18	CASSRPPVVSEVQETQYF